The 3 T cell receptor beta chains given below trace back to one sample, sequenced in a study of blood T cell repertoires in COVID-19. Only in-frame clones appear in the TCRdb table, and some are missing; sequencing was by immunoSEQ multiplex PCR. The sample consists of hundreds of thousands of clones, around 90% of them appearing once. The sequenced sample consisted of peripheral blood. The receptors stem from a man aged 18 to 29 with active or convalescent COVID-19.

The chain has TRBV10-3 and TRBJ1-6, with D unclear. Germline values: CDR1 ENHRY, CDR2 SYGVKD. The CDR3 extends over 14 amino acids. The V end lost 7 bases, the J end lost 8 bases, and 15 bases lay between the germline ends. The CDR3 bases are TGTGCCATCACCTCCTCATTGAGCGATTCACCCCTCCACTTT. Translation: CAITSSLSDSPLHF.

J is TRBJ2-7 and V is TRBV18; 11 bases align to TRBD2. Germline V gene sequence: CDR1 KGHSH, CDR2 LQKENI. CDR3 length equals 14 residues. V was clipped by 6 bases and J by 2 bases; unmatched bases: 3. The CDR3 spells CASSLTSGTYEQYF. The DNA for the CDR3 is TGTGCCAGCTCCCTGACTAGCGGGACCTACGAGCAGTACTTC. Together with reference TRBV18 and TRBJ2-7, the CDR3 gives the full variable domain: NAGVMQNPRHLVRRRGQEARLRCSPMKGHSHVYWYRQLPEEGLKFMVYLQKENIIDESGMPKERFSAEFPKEGPSILRIQQVVRGDSAAYFCASSLTSGTYEQYFGPGTRLTVT.

The rearrangement links TRBV9 to TRBJ1-1, with 8 bases identical to TRBD1. Losses at the gene ends were 0 bases for V and 6 bases for J; bases not matched to a gene: 7. The CDR3 length is 15 residues. Germline CDR1 reads SGDLS; CDR2 reads YYNGEE. The CDR3 region is CASSVDHRGLPEAFF. The CDR3 DNA reads as TGTGCCAGCAGCGTAGACCACAGGGGGTTGCCTGAAGCTTTCTTT.